This T cell receptor (beta chain) stems from a study of T-cell memory formation after mild COVID-19. Study results and caveats: Pre-infection memory contained some responding clones, which suggested that cross-reactive memory had joined.

Germline lookup yields CDR1 SGHDN and CDR2 FVKESK. V lost 3 bases, J lost 4 bases, and 9 bases stayed unmatched. This CDR3 spans 16 amino acids. This clonotype was seen a handful of times. Its antigen is unidentified. MiXCR, run by TCRdb on the 5' RACE reads, gives a single entry per CDR3 protein. The data contain roughly 620,000 distinct CDR3 sequences, more than 15% of them singletons. What was sequenced was PBMCs or a T cell subset sorted from them (not recorded which). The chain links TRBV14 to TRBJ2-7; 10 nucleotides align to TRBD1. This clonotype was sampled from an adult woman who had mild COVID-19 (a few samples of this study predate the infection). Cell type and time point are not known. The CDR3 DNA follows: TGTGCCAGCAGCCACTTAACCGGGACAGGGGAATACGAGCAGTACTTC. This encodes CASSHLTGTGEYEQYF.